Sequencing of this TCR beta chain was carried out in a study of blood T cell repertoires in COVID-19. The CDR3 is 13 residues long. CDR1 is LNHDA, CDR2 SQIVND, per germline (reference sequence). Trimming cost V 4 bases and J 2 bases, with 8 bases left between them. Authors' methods: Amplification of reference gene primers provided the estimated nucleated cell counts. Clones were sequenced by immunoSEQ multiplex PCR, and TCRdb holds only the in-frame ones, with some missing. V and J calls and clone size are as listed in that table; D and trimming were resolved from the DNA. This sample has about 210,000 clones; about 90% occur once, and the top ten carry around 1.5%.

Sequencing used peripheral blood. The V call is TRBV19, the J call TRBJ1-1, with no clear D. The sequence was obtained from a man aged 18-30 years with active or convalescent COVID-19. The CDR3 sequence is CASSTLGNTEAFF. CDR3 DNA sequence: TGTGCCAGTAGTACCCTAGGAAACACTGAAGCTTTCTTT.